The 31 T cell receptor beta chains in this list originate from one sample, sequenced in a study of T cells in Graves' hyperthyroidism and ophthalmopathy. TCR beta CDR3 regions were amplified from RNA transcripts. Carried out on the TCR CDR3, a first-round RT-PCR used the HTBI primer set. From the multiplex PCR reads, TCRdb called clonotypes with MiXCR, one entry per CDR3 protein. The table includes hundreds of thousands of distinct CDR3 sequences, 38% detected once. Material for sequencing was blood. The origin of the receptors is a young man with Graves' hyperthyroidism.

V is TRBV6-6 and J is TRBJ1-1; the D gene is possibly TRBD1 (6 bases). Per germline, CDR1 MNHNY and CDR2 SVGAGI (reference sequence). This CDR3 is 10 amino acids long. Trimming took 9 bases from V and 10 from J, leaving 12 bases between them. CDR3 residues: CASKEGVAFF. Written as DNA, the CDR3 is TGTGCCAGTAAGGAGGGGGTAGCTTTCTTT.

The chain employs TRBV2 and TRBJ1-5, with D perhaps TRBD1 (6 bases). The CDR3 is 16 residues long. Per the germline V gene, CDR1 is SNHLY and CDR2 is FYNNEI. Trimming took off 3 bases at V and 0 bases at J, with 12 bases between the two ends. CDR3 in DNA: TGTGCCAGCAGTGATCCAGGGGAACCTAGCAATCAGCCCCAGCATTTT. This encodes CASSDPGEPSNQPQHF.

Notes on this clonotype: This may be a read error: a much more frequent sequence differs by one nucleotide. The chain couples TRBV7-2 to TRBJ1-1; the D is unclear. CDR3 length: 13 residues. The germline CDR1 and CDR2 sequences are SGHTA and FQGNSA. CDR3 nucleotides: TGTGTCAGCAGCTTTGCAGTGAACACTGAAGCTTTCTTT. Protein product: CVSSFAVNTEAFF.

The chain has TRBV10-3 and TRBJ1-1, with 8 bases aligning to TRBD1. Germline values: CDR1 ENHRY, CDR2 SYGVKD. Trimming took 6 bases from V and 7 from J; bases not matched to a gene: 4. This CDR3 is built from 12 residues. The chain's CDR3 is CAISDRGGEAFF. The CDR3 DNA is TGTGCCATCAGCGACAGGGGAGGTGAAGCTTTCTTT.

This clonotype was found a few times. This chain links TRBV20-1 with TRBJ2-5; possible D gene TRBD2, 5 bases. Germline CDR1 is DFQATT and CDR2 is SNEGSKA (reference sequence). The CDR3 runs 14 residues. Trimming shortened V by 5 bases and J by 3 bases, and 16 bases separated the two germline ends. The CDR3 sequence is CSAWKGDGEETQYF. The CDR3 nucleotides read TGCAGTGCTTGGAAGGGAGACGGAGAAGAGACCCAGTACTTC.

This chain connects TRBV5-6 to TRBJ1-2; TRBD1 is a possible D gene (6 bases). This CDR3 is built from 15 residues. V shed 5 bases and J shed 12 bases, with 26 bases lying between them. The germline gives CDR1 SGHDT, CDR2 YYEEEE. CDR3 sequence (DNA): TGTGCCAGCAGGCCCAGCGGGGGCAGGGACTCTGGAAACACCTTC. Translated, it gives CASRPSGGRDSGNTF. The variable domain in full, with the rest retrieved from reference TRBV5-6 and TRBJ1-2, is DAGVTQSPTHLIKTRGQQVTLRCSPKSGHDTVSWYQQALGQGPQFIFQYYEEEERQRGNFPDRFSGHQFPNYSSELNVNALLLGDSALYLCASRPSGGRDSGNTFGSGTRLTVV.

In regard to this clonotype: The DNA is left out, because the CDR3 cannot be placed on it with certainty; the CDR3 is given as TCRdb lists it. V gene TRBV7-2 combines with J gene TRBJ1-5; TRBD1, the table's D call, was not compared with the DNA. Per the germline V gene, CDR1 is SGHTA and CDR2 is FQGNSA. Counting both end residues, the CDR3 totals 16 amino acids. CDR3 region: CASSLDRVGRGAAHHF.

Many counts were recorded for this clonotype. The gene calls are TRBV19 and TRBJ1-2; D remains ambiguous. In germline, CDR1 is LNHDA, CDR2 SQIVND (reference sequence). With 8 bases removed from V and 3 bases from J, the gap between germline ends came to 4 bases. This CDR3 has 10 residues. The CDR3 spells CASRDYGYTF. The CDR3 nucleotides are TGTGCCAGTCGGGACTATGGCTACACCTTC.

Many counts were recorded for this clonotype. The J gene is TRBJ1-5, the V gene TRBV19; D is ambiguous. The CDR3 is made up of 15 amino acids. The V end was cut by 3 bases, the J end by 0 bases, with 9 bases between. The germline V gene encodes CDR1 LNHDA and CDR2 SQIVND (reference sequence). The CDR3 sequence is CASSIQDYSNQPQHF. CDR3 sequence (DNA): TGTGCCAGTAGTATCCAGGACTATAGCAATCAGCCCCAGCATTTT.

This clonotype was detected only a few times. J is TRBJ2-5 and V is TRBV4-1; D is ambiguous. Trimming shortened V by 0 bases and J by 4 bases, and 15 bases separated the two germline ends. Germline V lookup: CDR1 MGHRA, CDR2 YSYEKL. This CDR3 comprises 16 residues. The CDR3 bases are TGCGCCAGCAGCCAAGATATGAGTTTAGGGTCAGAGACCCAGTACTTC. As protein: CASSQDMSLGSETQYF.

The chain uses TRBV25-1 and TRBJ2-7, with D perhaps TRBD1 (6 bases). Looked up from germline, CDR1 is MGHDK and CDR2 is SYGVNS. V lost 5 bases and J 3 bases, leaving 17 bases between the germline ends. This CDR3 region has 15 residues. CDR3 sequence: CASSTDRSMVYEQYF. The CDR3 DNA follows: TGTGCCAGCAGTACAGACAGGTCAATGGTCTACGAGCAGTACTTC.

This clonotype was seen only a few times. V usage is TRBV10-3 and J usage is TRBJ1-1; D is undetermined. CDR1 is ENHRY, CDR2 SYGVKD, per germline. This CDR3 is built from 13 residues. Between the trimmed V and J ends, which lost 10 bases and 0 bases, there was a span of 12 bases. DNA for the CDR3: TGTGCCAGCAAAGAGTGGATGAACACTGAAGCTTTCTTT. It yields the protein CASKEWMNTEAFF.

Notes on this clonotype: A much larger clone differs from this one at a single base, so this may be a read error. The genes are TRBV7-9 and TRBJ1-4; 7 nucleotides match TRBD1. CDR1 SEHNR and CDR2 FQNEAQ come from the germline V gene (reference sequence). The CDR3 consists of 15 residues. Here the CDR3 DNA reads TGTGCCAGCAGCTTAGCAACAGGGGTTTTGGAAAAACTGCTTTTT. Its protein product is CASSLATGVLEKLLF. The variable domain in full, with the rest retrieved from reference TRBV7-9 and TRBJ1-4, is DTGVSQNPRHKITKRGQNVTFRCDPISEHNRLYWYRQTLGQGPEFLTYFQNEAQLEKSRLLSDRFSAERPKGSFSTLEIQRTEQGDSAMYLCASSLATGVLEKLLFGSGTQLSVL.

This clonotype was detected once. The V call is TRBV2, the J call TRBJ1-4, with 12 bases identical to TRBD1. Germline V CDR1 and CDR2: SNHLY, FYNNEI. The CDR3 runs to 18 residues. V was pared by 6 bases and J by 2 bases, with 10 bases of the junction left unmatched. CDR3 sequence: CASSWDRGRLRTNEKLFF. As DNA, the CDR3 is TGTGCCAGCAGCTGGGACAGGGGGCGGTTGAGGACTAATGAAAAACTGTTTTTT.

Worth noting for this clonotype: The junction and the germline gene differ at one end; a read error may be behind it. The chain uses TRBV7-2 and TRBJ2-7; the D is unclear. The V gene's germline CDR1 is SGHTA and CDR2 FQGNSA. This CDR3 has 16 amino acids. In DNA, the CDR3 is TGCGCCAGCAGCCAGGTCGCGAGTGACCCCCCCTACGAGCAGTACTTC. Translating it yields CASSQVASDPPYEQYF.

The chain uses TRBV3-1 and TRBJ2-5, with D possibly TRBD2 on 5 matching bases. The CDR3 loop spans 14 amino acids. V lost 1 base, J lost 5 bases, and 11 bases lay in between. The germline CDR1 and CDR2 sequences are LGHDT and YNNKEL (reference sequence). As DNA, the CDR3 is TGTGCCAGCAGCCAAGGTGGTAGCGAGGAGACCCAGTACTTC. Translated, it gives CASSQGGSEETQYF.

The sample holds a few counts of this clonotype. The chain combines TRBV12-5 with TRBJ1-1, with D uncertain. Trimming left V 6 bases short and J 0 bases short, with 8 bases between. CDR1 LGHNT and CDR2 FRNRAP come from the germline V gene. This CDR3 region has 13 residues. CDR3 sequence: CASGSTLNTEAFF. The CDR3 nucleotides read TGTGCTAGTGGATCGACCCTGAACACTGAAGCTTTCTTT.

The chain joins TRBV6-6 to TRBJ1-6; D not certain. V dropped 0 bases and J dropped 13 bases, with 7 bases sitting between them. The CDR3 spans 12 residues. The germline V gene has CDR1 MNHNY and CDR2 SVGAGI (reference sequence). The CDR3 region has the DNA TGTGCCAGCAGTTACTCAGGTTGCCCCCTCCACTTT. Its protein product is CASSYSGCPLHF.

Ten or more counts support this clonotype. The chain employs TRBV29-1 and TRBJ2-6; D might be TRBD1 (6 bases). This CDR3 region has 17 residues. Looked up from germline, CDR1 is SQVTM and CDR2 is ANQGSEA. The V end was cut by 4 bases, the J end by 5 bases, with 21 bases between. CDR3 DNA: TGCAGCGTTGGACCCACAGGGAACCCTCCTCGGGCCAACGTCCTGACTTTC. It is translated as CSVGPTGNPPRANVLTF.

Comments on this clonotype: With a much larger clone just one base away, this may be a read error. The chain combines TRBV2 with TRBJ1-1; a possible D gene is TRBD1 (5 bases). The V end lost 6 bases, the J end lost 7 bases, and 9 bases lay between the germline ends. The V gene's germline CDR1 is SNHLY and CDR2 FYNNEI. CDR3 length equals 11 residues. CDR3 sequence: CASRGDGEAFF. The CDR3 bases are TGTGCCAGCAGGGGGGACGGTGAAGCTTTCTTT. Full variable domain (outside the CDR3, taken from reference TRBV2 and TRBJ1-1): EPEVTQTPSHQVTQMGQEVILRCVPISNHLYFYWYRQILGQKVEFLVSFYNNEISEKSEIFDDQFSVERPDGSNFTLKIRSTKLEDSAMYFCASRGDGEAFFGQGTRLTVV.

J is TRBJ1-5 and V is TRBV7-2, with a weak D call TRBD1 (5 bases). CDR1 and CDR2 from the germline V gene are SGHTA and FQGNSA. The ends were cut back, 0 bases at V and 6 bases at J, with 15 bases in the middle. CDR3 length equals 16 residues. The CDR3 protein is CASSLAGRGIGQPQHF. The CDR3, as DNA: TGTGCCAGCAGCTTAGCGGGGCGGGGTATCGGTCAGCCCCAGCATTTT. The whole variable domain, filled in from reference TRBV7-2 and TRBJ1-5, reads GAGVSQSPSNKVTEKGKDVELRCDPISGHTALYWYRQSLGQGLEFLIYFQGNSAPDKSGLPSDRFSAERTGGSVSTLTIQRTQQEDSAVYLCASSLAGRGIGQPQHFGDGTRLSIL.

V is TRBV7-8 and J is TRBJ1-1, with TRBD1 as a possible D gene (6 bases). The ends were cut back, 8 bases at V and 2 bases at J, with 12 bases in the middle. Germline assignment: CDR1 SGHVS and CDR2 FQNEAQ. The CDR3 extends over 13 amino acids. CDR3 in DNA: TGTGCCAGCGCGGGACACCCTAACACTGAAGCTTTCTTT. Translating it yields CASAGHPNTEAFF.

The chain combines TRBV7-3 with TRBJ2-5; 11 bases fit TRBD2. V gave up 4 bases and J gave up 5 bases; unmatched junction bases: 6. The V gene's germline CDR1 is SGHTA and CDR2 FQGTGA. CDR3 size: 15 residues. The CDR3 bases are TGTGCCAGCAGCTCCCTAGCGGGAGGAGGGGAGACCCAGTACTTC. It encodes CASSSLAGGGETQYF.

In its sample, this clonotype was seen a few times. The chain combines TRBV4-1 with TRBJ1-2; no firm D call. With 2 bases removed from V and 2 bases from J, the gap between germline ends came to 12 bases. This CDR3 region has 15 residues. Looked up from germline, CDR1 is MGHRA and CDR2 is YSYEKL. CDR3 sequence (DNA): TGCGCCAGCAGCCAACCCGAAAGAGGGAACTATGGCTACACCTTC. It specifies CASSQPERGNYGYTF.

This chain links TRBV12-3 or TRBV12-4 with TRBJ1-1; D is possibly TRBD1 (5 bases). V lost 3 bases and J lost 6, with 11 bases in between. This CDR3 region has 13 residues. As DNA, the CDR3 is TGTGCCAGCAGTTTTCGTGGGGCGGCTGAAGCTTTCTTT. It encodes CASSFRGAAEAFF.

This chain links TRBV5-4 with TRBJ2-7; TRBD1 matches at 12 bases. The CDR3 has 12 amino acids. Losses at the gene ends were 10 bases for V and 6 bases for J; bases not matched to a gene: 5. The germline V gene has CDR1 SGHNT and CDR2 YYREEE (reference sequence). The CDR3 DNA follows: TGTGCCGTGGGACAGGGGGCCGGCGAGCAGTACTTC. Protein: CAVGQGAGEQYF.

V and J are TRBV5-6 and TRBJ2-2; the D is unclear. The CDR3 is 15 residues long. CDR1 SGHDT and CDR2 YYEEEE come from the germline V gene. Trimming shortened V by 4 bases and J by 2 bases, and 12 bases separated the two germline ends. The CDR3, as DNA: TGTGCCAGCAGCGTATACAACACCAACACCGGGGAGCTGTTTTTT. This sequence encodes CASSVYNTNTGELFF.

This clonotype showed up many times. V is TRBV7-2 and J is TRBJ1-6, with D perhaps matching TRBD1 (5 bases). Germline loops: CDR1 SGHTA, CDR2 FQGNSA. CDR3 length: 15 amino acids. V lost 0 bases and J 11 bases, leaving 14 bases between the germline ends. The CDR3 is CASSLALGESAPLHF. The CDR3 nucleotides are TGTGCCAGCAGCTTAGCGCTAGGGGAGTCGGCACCCCTCCACTTT.

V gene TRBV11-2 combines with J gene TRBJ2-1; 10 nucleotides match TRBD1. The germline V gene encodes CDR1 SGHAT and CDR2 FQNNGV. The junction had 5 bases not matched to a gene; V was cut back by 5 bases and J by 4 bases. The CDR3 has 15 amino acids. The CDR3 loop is CASSIGQGGYNEQFF. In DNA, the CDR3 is TGTGCCAGCAGCATAGGACAGGGGGGATACAATGAGCAGTTCTTC. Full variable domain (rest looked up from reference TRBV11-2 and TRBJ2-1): EAGVAQSPRYKIIEKRQSVAFWCNPISGHATLYWYQQILGQGPKLLIQFQNNGVVDDSQLPKDRFSAERLKGVDSTLKIQPAKLEDSAVYLCASSIGQGGYNEQFFGPGTRLTVL.

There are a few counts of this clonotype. CDR3 DNA: TGTGCCAGCAGGCGACAGGGGCAGTATGGCTACACCTTC. Encoded protein: CASRRQGQYGYTF. The chain links TRBV12-3 or TRBV12-4 to TRBJ1-2; 8 nucleotides align to TRBD1. The CDR3 runs to 13 residues. The V and J ends lost 6 bases and 5 bases, in that order; junction bases with no gene match: 5.

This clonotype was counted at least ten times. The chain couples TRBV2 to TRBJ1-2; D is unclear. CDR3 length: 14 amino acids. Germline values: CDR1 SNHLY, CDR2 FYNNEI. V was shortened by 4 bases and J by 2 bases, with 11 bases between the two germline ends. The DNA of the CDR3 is TGTGCCAGCAGTGCCGATGGTTACAACTATGGCTACACCTTC. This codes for CASSADGYNYGYTF.